This T cell receptor beta chain is from a study of blood T cell repertoires in COVID-19. Sequenced by immunoSEQ multiplex PCR; TCRdb stores in-frame clones only, minus some. The table shows about 120,000 clones, with 88% occurring only once. Sequencing was done on a sample of peripheral blood. This TCR was sampled from a man aged 50-59 years with acute or convalescent COVID-19.

The DNA of the CDR3 is TGTGCCAGCAGGTGGAGTGAAGCTTTCTTT. As protein: CASRWSEAFF. The J gene is TRBJ1-1, the V gene TRBV2; D call uncertain. Germline assignment: CDR1 SNHLY and CDR2 FYNNEI. This CDR3 contains 10 residues. Trimming left V 6 bases short and J 7 bases short, with 6 bases between.